The clone carrying this TCR beta chain was recorded only once. Germline V gene data show CDR1 as MGHRA and CDR2 as YSYEKL. J was trimmed by 8 bases and V by 0 bases; bases with no gene match: 6. There are 16 residues in the CDR3. The sample originates from a study of blood T cell repertoires in COVID-19. Whole-study context: COVID-19 samples from acute and convalescent phases originated in the United States, Italy and Spain. The cDNA or gDNA used as material had been derived from T cells, B-cell-depleted T cells, or PBMCs.

Original data processing: Estimated nucleated cell counts came from reference gene primer amplification. Profiled with immunoSEQ multiplex PCR; TCRdb holds only in-frame clones, not every one. From that table come the V and J calls and clone size; the DNA was used to work out D and trimming. The sample has approximately 490,000 clones, 88% seen once. Each participant's cohort was designated according to participant-reported clinical history. The specimen sequenced was PBMCs or T cells enriched from blood (not recorded which). The receptor was isolated from a woman between 55 and 75 years old who had recovered from COVID-19. The J gene is TRBJ2-1, the V gene TRBV4-1; 11 nucleotides agree with TRBD1. CDR3 DNA sequence: TGCGCCAGCAGCCAAGAGCCCGGGGACAGGGGGGATGAGCAGTTCTTC. Amino acids: CASSQEPGDRGDEQFF.